This T cell receptor (beta chain) is from a study of blood T cell repertoires in COVID-19. Overall study: T cells, B-cell-depleted T cells, or PBMCs provided the cDNA or gDNA that served as material.

How the authors handled the data: Scientists estimated how many nucleated cells there were by amplifying reference gene primers. Using immunoSEQ multiplex PCR, the repertoire was profiled, and TCRdb retains in-frame clones only, with some absent. V and J calls and clone size are those listed in that table; D and trimming were worked out from the DNA. This table has approximately 140,000 clones, about 81% appearing once. This clone was seen just once. Enrollees, roughly 18 to 89 years old, lived in 24 US areas. Which cohort a participant joined came from the clinical history participants gave. The ends lost 5 bases at V and 4 bases at J; junction bases unmatched: 5. This CDR3 spans 14 amino acids. Germline V gene lookup returns CDR1 PRHDT and CDR2 FYEKMQ (reference sequence).

The clonotype comes from a man aged 35-49 years with acute COVID-19. Sequenced material: PBMCs or T cells enriched from blood (not recorded which). The chain links TRBV13 to TRBJ2-5; 9 positions agree with TRBD1. The CDR3 nucleotides read TGTGCCAGCAGCCTTACAGGGGGCGCAGAGACCCAGTACTTC. Encoded protein: CASSLTGGAETQYF.